What follows are 25 T cell receptor beta chains derived from one specimen sequenced in a study of blood T cell repertoires in COVID-19. Clones were sequenced by immunoSEQ multiplex PCR, and TCRdb holds only the in-frame ones, with some missing. In the table there are more than 250,000 clones, around four fifths of which are singletons. The sequencing input was peripheral blood. These TCRs come from a woman aged 50 to 60 with acute or convalescent COVID-19.

This clone was counted once. The rearrangement uses TRBV14 and TRBJ2-7; 8 nucleotides agree with TRBD2. The V gene end was trimmed by 2 bases and the J gene end by 1 base; junction bases not matched to a gene: 7. The germline V gene has CDR1 SGHDN and CDR2 FVKESK. The CDR3 is 16 amino acids. CDR3 amino acids: CASSQLVTSGSYEQYF. CDR3 DNA sequence: TGTGCCAGCAGCCAATTAGTCACTAGCGGTTCCTACGAGCAGTACTTC.

The rearrangement links TRBV7-9 to TRBJ1-2; 7 bases map to TRBD1. The CDR3 has 15 amino acids. Germline V lookup: CDR1 SEHNR, CDR2 FQNEAQ (reference sequence). V was pared by 1 base and J by 3 bases, with 5 bases of the junction left unmatched. CDR3 coding DNA: TGTGCCAGCAGCTTAGGGGACAGCCTTTACTATGGCTACACCTTC. Protein product: CASSLGDSLYYGYTF.

The chain links TRBV7-2 to TRBJ2-3; 12 bases map to TRBD2. J lost 2 bases, V lost 2 bases, and 2 bases had no gene match. The germline V gene has CDR1 SGHTA and CDR2 FQGNSA. The CDR3 is 16 residues long. This chain's CDR3 is CASSLLAGGPTDTQYF. CDR3 coding DNA: TGTGCCAGCAGCTTACTAGCGGGAGGGCCCACAGATACGCAGTATTTT.

The rearrangement joins TRBV7-9 to TRBJ1-2, with D possibly being TRBD1 (5 bases). CDR1 is SEHNR and CDR2 is FQNEAQ in the germline V gene (reference sequence). This CDR3 region has 12 residues. Trimming pared 5 bases from V and 9 bases from J, leaving 13 bases between. The CDR3 DNA is TGTGCCAGCAGCGACCGGGACTCATGCTACACCTTC. Its translation: CASSDRDSCYTF.

Only a few counts were recorded for this clone. V gene TRBV5-1 combines with J gene TRBJ2-3; perhaps TRBD1 as D (6 bases). V lost 0 bases and J lost 4, with 15 bases in between. This CDR3 contains 16 residues. The germline V gene encodes CDR1 SGHRS and CDR2 YFSETQ. The CDR3: CASSLGVQGPSDTQYF. CDR3 in DNA: TGCGCCAGCAGCTTGGGTGTTCAGGGGCCGTCAGATACGCAGTATTTT.

This clone is a singleton in its sample. The gene calls are TRBV3-1 (or the pseudogene TRBV3-2) and TRBJ1-2; TRBD1 is a possible D gene (6 bases). Between the trimmed V and J ends, which lost 4 bases and 4 bases, there was a span of 16 bases. Germline V gene lookup returns CDR1 LGHDT and CDR2 YNNKEL (reference sequence). This CDR3 comprises 15 residues. In nucleotides, the CDR3 is TGTGCCAGCAGCCCCCCAGGACAGTGGAGCTATGGCTACACCTTC. This codes for CASSPPGQWSYGYTF.

The chain recombines TRBV6-6 with TRBJ1-1; no clear D gene. This CDR3 spans 11 amino acids. The germline CDR1 and CDR2 sequences are MNHNY and SVGAGI (reference sequence). The germline V and J ends were trimmed by 9 bases and 1 base, with 6 bases remaining between them. As DNA, the CDR3 is TGTGCCAGTCACAGGAACACTGAAGCTTTCTTT. Encoded protein: CASHRNTEAFF.

The genes are TRBV14 and TRBJ2-1; weak D call: TRBD2 (6 bases). V shed 1 base and J shed 3 bases, with 19 bases lying between them. The length of the CDR3 is 18 residues. Germline V lookup: CDR1 SGHDN, CDR2 FVKESK. The CDR3 DNA reads TGTGCCAGCAGCCAAGGGACAAGACTAGAGGGGTTCTACAATGAGCAGTTCTTC. Protein sequence: CASSQGTRLEGFYNEQFF.

The rearrangement uses TRBV19 and TRBJ2-2; possibly TRBD1 for D (6 bases). CDR1 is LNHDA, CDR2 SQIVND, per germline (reference sequence). V dropped 5 bases and J dropped 1 base, with 14 bases sitting between them. The CDR3 has 16 amino acids. CDR3 amino acids: CASSSTDRRNTGELFF. The CDR3 coding sequence is TGTGCCAGTAGTTCGACCGACAGGCGGAACACCGGGGAGCTGTTTTTT.

This clone was seen more than once but under ten times. This rearrangement joins TRBV20-1 to TRBJ1-1; D gene uncertain. The germline V gene has CDR1 DFQATT and CDR2 SNEGSKA (reference sequence). The CDR3 has 12 amino acids. The germline V and J ends were trimmed by 3 bases and 6 bases, with 11 bases remaining between them. CDR3: CSASPEVAEAFF. In DNA, the CDR3 is TGCAGTGCTAGTCCCGAGGTCGCTGAAGCTTTCTTT.

This clone appeared a single time. The rearrangement links TRBV6-5 to TRBJ2-7; D possibly corresponds to TRBD1 (5 bases). This CDR3 region has 11 residues. V was cut by 2 bases and J by 7 bases, with 6 bases left in between. Germline loops: CDR1 MNHEY, CDR2 SVGAGI. The CDR3 sequence is CASSYGAEQYF. The DNA of the CDR3 is TGTGCCAGCAGTTACGGGGCAGAGCAGTACTTC.

J is TRBJ2-1 and V is TRBV10-1; 8 bases map to TRBD2. Germline trimming cut 4 bases from V and 5 bases from J; bases unmatched to any gene: 13. CDR3 length: 17 amino acids. Germline V lookup: CDR1 WNHNN, CDR2 SYGVQD (reference sequence). CDR3: CASSGGPSGGLDNEQFF. The CDR3 DNA follows: TGCGCCAGCAGTGGGGGCCCTTCGGGGGGGCTAGACAATGAGCAGTTCTTC.

V and J are TRBV10-3 and TRBJ1-2, with D uncertain. This CDR3 has 16 amino acids. The V and J ends lost 3 bases and 0 bases respectively, with 14 bases between them. In germline, CDR1 is ENHRY, CDR2 SYGVKD. The CDR3 DNA reads TGTGCCATCAGTGAACACGCGTCTAGAGCTAACTATGGCTACACCTTC. This sequence encodes CAISEHASRANYGYTF.

The rearrangement links TRBV12-3 or TRBV12-4 to TRBJ1-1; TRBD1 aligns across 7 bases. Germline trimming cut 6 bases from V and 4 bases from J; bases unmatched to any gene: 5. The CDR3 loop spans 13 amino acids. The CDR3 DNA is TGTGCCAGCAGCCGTAACAGGGGCACTGAAGCTTTCTTT. This codes for CASSRNRGTEAFF.

The chain employs TRBV29-1 and TRBJ2-6, with 11 nucleotides matching TRBD1. Germline V lookup: CDR1 SQVTM, CDR2 ANQGSEA. This CDR3 comprises 16 residues. J was trimmed by 1 base and V by 7 bases; bases with no gene match: 6. This CDR3 is CSASGDRGSGANVLTF. The CDR3 nucleotides read TGCAGCGCCAGTGGGGACAGGGGGTCTGGGGCCAACGTCCTGACTTTC.

The genes are TRBV4-2 and TRBJ1-1, with no clear D. Looked up from germline, CDR1 is LGHNA and CDR2 is YNFKEQ. The CDR3 covers 13 residues. V lost 1 base, J lost 7 bases, and 10 bases lay in between. The CDR3 here is CASSQVSLFEAFF. The CDR3 DNA is TGTGCCAGCAGCCAAGTTTCCCTTTTTGAAGCTTTCTTT.

This clone appeared a single time. The chain links TRBV18 to TRBJ1-2; TRBD1 agrees at 9 bases. V lost 3 bases to trimming and J lost 8 bases; unmatched junction nucleotides: 10. CDR1 KGHSH and CDR2 LQKENI come from the germline V gene. CDR3 length: 15 amino acids. The chain's CDR3 is CASSPLRDREDGYTF. The CDR3, as DNA: TGTGCCAGCTCACCTCTCCGGGACAGGGAGGACGGCTACACCTTC.

The V and J genes are TRBV30 and TRBJ2-2; 7 bases are a match to TRBD1. This CDR3 has 14 amino acids. Germline V gene lookup returns CDR1 GTSNPN and CDR2 SVGIG (reference sequence). Trimming removed 7 bases from V and 1 base from J; junction bases left unmatched: 6. The DNA of the CDR3 is TGTGCCTCCTACCGGGACAGGAACACCGGGGAGCTGTTTTTT. Its protein is CASYRDRNTGELFF.

The chain recombines TRBV11-1 with TRBJ2-7; the D is unclear. The CDR3 runs to 14 residues. The V end was cut by 5 bases, the J end by 4 bases, with 15 bases between. In germline, CDR1 is SGHAT, CDR2 FQDESV (reference sequence). DNA of the CDR3: TGTGCCAGCAGCCCGCGCGGCGGCCCGTACGAGCAGTACTTC. Protein sequence: CASSPRGGPYEQYF.

V is TRBV12-5 and J is TRBJ1-4; a possible D gene is TRBD1 (5 bases). CDR1 and CDR2 (germline): LGHNT, FRNRAP. Trimming cost V 1 base and J 8 bases, with 11 bases left between them. The CDR3 runs to 14 residues. The CDR3 sequence: CASGLGTLAEKLFF. CDR3 DNA: TGTGCTAGTGGTTTGGGGACACTCGCCGAAAAACTGTTTTTT.

The chain employs TRBV5-4 and TRBJ2-7; TRBD1 agrees at 9 bases. This CDR3 is built from 15 residues. After removal of 4 bases from V and 3 bases from J, the junction contained 8 bases not matched to a gene. Germline V CDR1 and CDR2: SGHNT, YYREEE (reference sequence). CDR3 in DNA: TGTGCCAGCAGCCGAACCGGGACAGGGTACTACGAGCAGTACTTC. It encodes CASSRTGTGYYEQYF.

This chain connects TRBV6-1 to TRBJ1-2; maybe TRBD1 (5 bases). Trimming took off 4 bases at V and 3 bases at J, with 27 bases between the two ends. CDR1 is MNHNS, CDR2 SASEGT, per germline. CDR3 length: 19 amino acids. The chain's CDR3 is CASSGGVQSTIRGHYGYTF. The DNA of the CDR3 is TGTGCCAGCAGTGGGGGGGTGCAGAGCACCATCCGGGGACACTATGGCTACACCTTC.

The V call is TRBV5-1, the J call TRBJ2-1; TRBD1 matches at 10 bases. After removal of 4 bases from V and 9 bases from J, the junction contained 10 bases not matched to a gene. The length of the CDR3 is 15 residues. Germline V lookup: CDR1 SGHRS, CDR2 YFSETQ. CDR3 sequence reads: CASSTGTGVLFEQFF. Written as DNA, the CDR3 is TGCGCCAGCAGCACCGGGACAGGGGTCTTATTTGAGCAGTTCTTC.

The chain combines TRBV27 with TRBJ1-5; 8 nucleotides line up with TRBD1. CDR1 MNHEY and CDR2 SMNVEV come from the germline V gene (reference sequence). The CDR3 contains 13 residues. J lost 4 bases, V lost 6 bases, and 2 bases had no gene match. The DNA of the CDR3 is TGTGCCAGCAGGTACAGGGGGAATCAGCCCCAGCATTTT. Residues: CASRYRGNQPQHF.

The V call is TRBV10-3, the J call TRBJ2-1; possible D gene TRBD2, 7 bases. CDR1 and CDR2 from the germline V gene are ENHRY and SYGVKD. The CDR3 sequence is 14 residues long. V shed 7 bases and J shed 2 bases, with 12 bases lying between them. The CDR3 spells CAIKGGDTYNEQFF. The CDR3 DNA reads as TGTGCCATCAAGGGGGGGGACACCTACAATGAGCAGTTCTTC.